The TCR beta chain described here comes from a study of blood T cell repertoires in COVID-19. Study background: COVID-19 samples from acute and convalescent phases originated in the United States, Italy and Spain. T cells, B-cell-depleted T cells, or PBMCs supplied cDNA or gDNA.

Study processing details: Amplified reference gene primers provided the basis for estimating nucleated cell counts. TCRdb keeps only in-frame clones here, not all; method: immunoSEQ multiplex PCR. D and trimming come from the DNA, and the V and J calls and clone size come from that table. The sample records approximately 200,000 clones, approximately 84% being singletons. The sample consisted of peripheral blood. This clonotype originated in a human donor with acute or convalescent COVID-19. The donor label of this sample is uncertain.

DNA for the CDR3: TGTGCCAGCAGTCCCCGCGGGGAAGCTAACTATGGCTACACCTTC. Translation gives CASSPRGEANYGYTF. J is TRBJ1-2 and V is TRBV6-5; no definite D call. The V gene's germline CDR1 is MNHEY and CDR2 SVGAGI. CDR3 size: 15 residues. V lost 5 bases and J 0 bases, leaving 13 bases between the germline ends.